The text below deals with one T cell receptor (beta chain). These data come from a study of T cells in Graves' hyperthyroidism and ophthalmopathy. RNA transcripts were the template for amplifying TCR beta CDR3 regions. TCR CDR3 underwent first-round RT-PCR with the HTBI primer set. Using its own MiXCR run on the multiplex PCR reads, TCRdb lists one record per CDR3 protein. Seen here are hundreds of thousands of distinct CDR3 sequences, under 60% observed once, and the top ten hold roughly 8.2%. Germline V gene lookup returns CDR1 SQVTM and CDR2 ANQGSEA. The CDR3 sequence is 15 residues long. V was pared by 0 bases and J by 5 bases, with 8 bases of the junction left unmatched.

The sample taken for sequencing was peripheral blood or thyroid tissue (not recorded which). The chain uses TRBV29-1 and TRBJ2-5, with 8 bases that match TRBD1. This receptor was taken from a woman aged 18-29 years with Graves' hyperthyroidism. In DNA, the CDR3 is TGCAGCGTTGAAGATTGGGCGACAGGGGCTGAGACCCAGTACTTC. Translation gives CSVEDWATGAETQYF.